Below, 13 T cell receptor beta chains from the same sample are listed, as sequenced in a study of shared clonotypes between healthy human individuals. Some clones are missing from TCRdb's copy, which holds only in-frame ones; the method was immunoSEQ multiplex PCR. Among more than 900,000 clones, about 84% were seen once, and the ten largest hold 0.5% to 0.65%. Material for sequencing was memory CD4+ T cells from PBMCs. The subset here: CD45RA-negative fraction. The source of these receptors is a man younger than 30 in good health. Some clones in this sample may be carry-over from other donors' samples.

The rearrangement joins TRBV2 to TRBJ1-1, with D possibly being TRBD1 (6 bases). Germline-derived CDR1 and CDR2 are SNHLY and FYNNEI. V lost 7 bases and J 0 bases, leaving 12 bases between the germline ends. The CDR3 extends over 14 amino acids. CDR3 sequence reads: CASTPWGLNTEAFF. The CDR3 DNA sequence: TGTGCCAGCACCCCTTGGGGGCTGAACACTGAAGCTTTCTTT.

V usage is TRBV11-2 and J usage is TRBJ2-5; tentatively, D is TRBD1 or TRBD2 (5 bases each). Germline lookup yields CDR1 SGHAT and CDR2 FQNNGV. This CDR3 is built from 15 residues. V was shortened by 1 base and J by 7 bases, with 16 bases between the two germline ends. Here the CDR3 DNA reads TGTGCCAGCAGCTTAGCCGGCCCGAGTGGGGGGACCCAGTACTTC. This sequence encodes CASSLAGPSGGTQYF.

This clone was seen once. Other DNA sequences in the sample encode the same CDR3. The V gene is TRBV5-1, the J gene TRBJ2-3; the match to TRBD2 covers 8 bases. With 2 bases clipped from V and 0 bases from J, the junction kept 2 bases outside the gene matches. The germline V gene has CDR1 SGHRS and CDR2 YFSETQ. The CDR3 contains 15 residues. DNA for the CDR3: TGCGCCAGCAGCTTTAGCGGGGCTAGCACAGATACGCAGTATTTT. This translates into CASSFSGASTDTQYF.

This clone was observed many times. V is TRBV28 and J is TRBJ2-2, with unresolved D. V was pared by 2 bases and J by 6 bases, with 7 bases between. The germline V gene has CDR1 MDHEN and CDR2 SYDVKM. This CDR3 comprises 13 residues. CDR3 sequence: CASSLIPAGELFF. As DNA, the CDR3 is TGTGCCAGCAGTTTAATTCCCGCCGGGGAGCTGTTTTTT.

This clone was counted at least ten times. The same CDR3 can be traced to other DNA sequences in this sample. The chain couples TRBV4-1 to TRBJ2-7, with D unclear. The CDR3 is 16 amino acids. Trimming cost V 1 base and J 0 bases, with 13 bases left between them. The germline V gene encodes CDR1 MGHRA and CDR2 YSYEKL. CDR3 coding DNA: TGCGCCAGCAGCCAAGGGCACATGGGAAGCTCCTACGAGCAGTACTTC. Its protein product is CASSQGHMGSSYEQYF.

As concerns this clone: Other nucleotide sequences from this sample produce the same CDR3. The V gene is TRBV28, the J gene TRBJ1-5; 7 positions agree with TRBD1. Germline CDR1 MDHEN, CDR2 SYDVKM. The length of the CDR3 is 15 residues. After removal of 3 bases from V and 2 bases from J, the junction contained 4 bases not matched to a gene. The CDR3: CASSFRGGGNQPQHF. In nucleotides, the CDR3 is TGTGCCAGCAGTTTTAGAGGGGGCGGCAATCAGCCCCAGCATTTT.

The V gene is TRBV28, the J gene TRBJ2-2; possibly TRBD1 for D (5 bases). This CDR3 contains 16 residues. In germline, CDR1 is MDHEN, CDR2 SYDVKM. V gave up 2 bases and J gave up 5 bases, with 15 bases separating them. The CDR3 sequence: CASSLPGQGRTGELFF. CDR3 sequence (DNA): TGTGCCAGCAGTTTACCGGGTCAGGGAAGGACCGGGGAGCTGTTTTTT.

The V call is TRBV5-6, the J call TRBJ1-4, with D uncertain. In germline, CDR1 is SGHDT, CDR2 YYEEEE. V was cut by 1 base and J by 7 bases, with 11 bases left in between. The CDR3 runs 14 residues. CDR3 sequence: CASSLYRNTEKLFF. The CDR3 DNA follows: TGTGCCAGCAGCTTGTACAGAAATACTGAAAAACTGTTTTTT.

This chain connects TRBV5-4 to TRBJ2-6; 10 nucleotides line up with TRBD1. V lost 4 bases, J lost 0 bases, and 10 bases stayed unmatched. CDR1 is SGHNT and CDR2 is YYREEE in the germline V gene (reference sequence). This CDR3 is built from 19 residues. CDR3 amino acids: CASSGGQGKTSSGANVLTF. The CDR3 coding sequence is TGTGCCAGCAGCGGGGGACAGGGGAAGACTAGCTCTGGGGCCAACGTCCTGACTTTC.

The rearrangement uses TRBV15 and TRBJ2-1; D call uncertain. The CDR3 extends over 13 amino acids. V gave up 5 bases and J gave up 8 bases, with 13 bases separating them. Germline lookup yields CDR1 LNHNV and CDR2 YYDKDF (reference sequence). CDR3 in DNA: TGTGCCACCAGCGTAGGGCTCGTGGATGAGCAGTTCTTC. Its protein is CATSVGLVDEQFF.

The J gene is TRBJ2-5, the V gene TRBV7-2; D gene uncertain. Germline assignment: CDR1 SGHTA and CDR2 FQGNSA. Deletions cut 1 base from V and 2 bases from J, with 8 bases between. This CDR3 has 14 amino acids. DNA for the CDR3: TGTGCCAGCAGCTTAGTTACCTGGCAAGAGACCCAGTACTTC. Its translation: CASSLVTWQETQYF.

This clone was detected a few times. V usage is TRBV4-2 and J usage is TRBJ1-1, with a tentative D call TRBD1 (6 bases). The V end was cut by 3 bases, the J end by 1 base, with 12 bases between. Germline CDR1 reads LGHNA; CDR2 reads YNFKEQ. CDR3 length equals 15 residues. The CDR3 is CASSQPGHQNTEAFF. As DNA, the CDR3 is TGTGCCAGCAGCCAGCCGGGACATCAGAACACTGAAGCTTTCTTT.

The V gene is TRBV28, the J gene TRBJ1-5; D might be TRBD1 (6 bases). The ends were cut back, 5 bases at V and 0 bases at J, with 14 bases in the middle. Germline CDR1 MDHEN, CDR2 SYDVKM. The CDR3 contains 16 residues. The CDR3 loop is CASSGTSGVSNQPQHF. In DNA, the CDR3 is TGTGCCAGCAGTGGGACGTCAGGGGTTAGCAATCAGCCCCAGCATTTT.